The 22 T cell receptor beta chains below come from one sample, sequenced in a study of cytomegalovirus exposure and HLA in healthy donors. Primers included in the PCR were 60 Vbeta and 13 Jbeta primers. The data were produced by immunoSEQ multiplex PCR, yet TCRdb's version contains in-frame clones alone and is incomplete. Here the sample table reports approximately 170,000 clones. The sample was PBMCs. The receptors derive from a woman aged 18-30 years in good health and CMV-seropositive.

The J gene is TRBJ2-1, the V gene TRBV6-5, with a tentative D call TRBD1 (6 bases). CDR1 MNHEY and CDR2 SVGAGI come from the germline V gene. The CDR3 covers 15 residues. V was pared by 6 bases and J by 0 bases, with 12 bases between. In nucleotides, the CDR3 is TGTGCCAGCAGCCTAACAGGGTTCTCCTACAATGAGCAGTTCTTC. Translating gives CASSLTGFSYNEQFF.

The chain couples TRBV9 to TRBJ1-2; D ambiguous. Between the trimmed V and J ends, which lost 0 bases and 0 bases, there was a span of 9 bases. This CDR3 is 15 amino acids long. Germline-derived CDR1 and CDR2 are SGDLS and YYNGEE. CDR3 in amino acids: CASSVGTVSNYGYTF. CDR3 in DNA: TGTGCCAGCAGCGTAGGCACGGTATCTAACTATGGCTACACCTTC.

V usage is TRBV5-1 and J usage is TRBJ2-4, with D perhaps TRBD1 (5 bases). This CDR3 contains 15 residues. The V and J ends lost 5 bases and 5 bases respectively, with 17 bases between them. CDR1 SGHRS and CDR2 YFSETQ come from the germline V gene. The CDR3 sequence is CASRHYQGLENIQYF. CDR3 bases: TGCGCCAGCAGACACTACCAGGGCTTAGAAAACATTCAGTACTTC.

The chain couples TRBV6-6 to TRBJ1-3; possible D gene TRBD1, 6 bases. The CDR3 is made up of 14 amino acids. The germline CDR1 and CDR2 sequences are MNHNY and SVGAGI (reference sequence). Trimming stripped 4 bases from V and 1 base from J, with 8 bases between. This chain's CDR3 is CASSSGVSGNTIYF. CDR3 nucleotides: TGTGCCAGCAGTTCAGGGGTTTCTGGAAACACCATATATTTT.

V and J are TRBV4-1 and TRBJ1-3; D not certain. The CDR3 sequence is 13 residues long. CDR1 MGHRA and CDR2 YSYEKL come from the germline V gene. V lost 10 bases, J lost 0 bases, and 10 bases lay in between. The CDR3, as DNA: TGCGCCACCCGGGATGACTCTGGAAACACCATATATTTT. This translates into CATRDDSGNTIYF.

The chain couples TRBV7-9 to TRBJ1-1; the D is unclear. V was trimmed by 2 bases and J by 5 bases, leaving 15 bases between them. From germline, CDR1 is SEHNR and CDR2 FQNEAQ (reference sequence). The CDR3 totals 15 residues. The CDR3 coding sequence is TGTGCCAGCAGCTTACCTACACTGACGGGGACTGAAGCTTTCTTT. Amino acids: CASSLPTLTGTEAFF.

The rearrangement links TRBV19 to TRBJ1-1; D not certain. Germline CDR1 and CDR2: LNHDA and SQIVND (reference sequence). V lost 0 bases to trimming and J lost 1 base, with 3 bases between them. The length of the CDR3 is 13 residues. Written as DNA, the CDR3 is TGTGCCAGTAGTATAGACGGGAACACTGAAGCTTTCTTT. It encodes CASSIDGNTEAFF.

CDR3 in amino acids: CASSGGQSYEQYF. CDR3 coding DNA: TGTGCCAGCAGCGGCGGTCAGTCCTACGAGCAGTACTTC. The chain couples TRBV9 to TRBJ2-5, with D unresolved. The J call is doubtful: the DNA matches TRBJ2-7 better. Germline CDR1 and CDR2: SGDLS and YYNGEE. The CDR3 is 13 amino acids.

As to this clone: A read error may produce the germline difference seen at one junction end. Other nucleotide sequences from this sample produce the same CDR3. The chain links TRBV9 to TRBJ2-3, with D possibly matching TRBD1 (6 bases). Looked up from germline, CDR1 is SGDLS and CDR2 is YYNGEE. The CDR3 has 13 residues. The CDR3 DNA reads TGTGCCAGTAGCGTAGGACAGACAGATACGCAGTATTTT. Protein product: CASSVGQTDTQYF.

V and J are TRBV13 and TRBJ2-2; D is possibly TRBD1 (6 bases). CDR1 is PRHDT and CDR2 is FYEKMQ in the germline V gene (reference sequence). Trimming left V 5 bases short and J 1 base short, with 14 bases between. The CDR3 has 16 amino acids. In DNA, the CDR3 is TGTGCCAGCAGCCCGGACAGAACTATGAACACCGGGGAGCTGTTTTTT. It translates to CASSPDRTMNTGELFF.

The V gene is TRBV2, the J gene TRBJ2-3, with 16 bases lining up with TRBD2. CDR1 is SNHLY and CDR2 is FYNNEI in the germline V gene. This CDR3 has 21 amino acids. V lost 6 bases and J lost 4; bases outside the gene matches: 19. Here the CDR3 DNA reads TGTGCCAGCAGGTATACTCCGGGACTAGCGGGAGGGCCGATTAAAGCAGATACGCAGTATTTT. It codes for CASRYTPGLAGGPIKADTQYF.

The chain combines TRBV5-4 with TRBJ2-6; D is perhaps TRBD1 (6 bases). From germline, CDR1 is SGHNT and CDR2 YYREEE (reference sequence). This CDR3 region has 16 residues. Between the trimmed V and J ends, which lost 4 bases and 0 bases, there was a span of 11 bases. CDR3 sequence: CASSPRGNSGANVLTF. As DNA, the CDR3 is TGTGCCAGCAGCCCCAGGGGAAACTCTGGGGCCAACGTCCTGACTTTC.

The rearrangement links TRBV14 to TRBJ2-3; 7 nucleotides align to TRBD2. The germline gives CDR1 SGHDN, CDR2 FVKESK. The CDR3 totals 16 residues. Unmatched junction bases numbered 4, after V lost 0 bases and J lost 1 base. CDR3 region: CASSQDPSGGTDTQYF. The CDR3, as DNA: TGTGCCAGCAGCCAAGATCCGAGCGGGGGCACAGATACGCAGTATTTT.

This chain joins TRBV18 and TRBJ1-2, with 10 bases that match TRBD1. CDR1 and CDR2 (germline): KGHSH, LQKENI. Losses at the gene ends were 0 bases for V and 8 bases for J; bases not matched to a gene: 9. CDR3 length: 16 residues. CDR3 region: CASSPPETGGESGYTF. The CDR3 nucleotides read TGTGCCAGCTCACCACCCGAGACAGGGGGCGAAAGCGGCTACACCTTC.

The chain has TRBV5-6 and TRBJ2-7, with D maybe TRBD2 (7 bases). Per the germline V gene, CDR1 is SGHDT and CDR2 is YYEEEE. The V end lost 4 bases, the J end lost 3 bases, and 17 bases lay between the germline ends. This CDR3 comprises 15 residues. Here the CDR3 reads CASSQGTGGGYEQYF. CDR3 DNA: TGTGCCAGCAGCCAAGGAACGGGGGGCGGCTACGAGCAGTACTTC. The complete variable domain, with remaining parts taken from reference TRBV5-6 and TRBJ2-7, reads DAGVTQSPTHLIKTRGQQVTLRCSPKSGHDTVSWYQQALGQGPQFIFQYYEEEERQRGNFPDRFSGHQFPNYSSELNVNALLLGDSALYLCASSQGTGGGYEQYFGPGTRLTVT.

V usage is TRBV5-6 and J usage is TRBJ2-5, with TRBD1 identical over 8 bases. V was pared by 4 bases and J by 4 bases, with 15 bases of the junction left unmatched. The CDR3 spans 17 residues. Germline assignment: CDR1 SGHDT and CDR2 YYEEEE. The CDR3 region is CASSADVRTGSPETQYF. Written as DNA, the CDR3 is TGTGCCAGCAGCGCTGACGTGAGGACAGGGAGTCCAGAGACCCAGTACTTC.

The chain uses TRBV29-1 and TRBJ2-1, with 14 nucleotides matching TRBD2. The germline V gene has CDR1 SQVTM and CDR2 ANQGSEA. V dropped 2 bases and J dropped 8; count of bases not matched to a gene: 5. The CDR3 has 15 amino acids. DNA of the CDR3: TGCAGCGTTGAAACCGGGACTAGCGGGGGAGATGAGCAGTTCTTC. This sequence encodes CSVETGTSGGDEQFF.

Here the CDR3 DNA reads TGCGCCAGCAGCTTGAGGCTAGGGGTGACCGGGGAGCTGTTTTTT. Protein product: CASSLRLGVTGELFF. J is TRBJ2-2 and V is TRBV5-1; D perhaps matches TRBD1 (5 bases). The CDR3 sequence is 15 residues long. V was cut by 1 base and J by 5 bases, with 12 bases left in between. CDR1 is SGHRS and CDR2 is YFSETQ in the germline V gene.

V and J are TRBV27 and TRBJ1-2; no reliable D call. Germline V gives CDR1 MNHEY, CDR2 SMNVEV (reference sequence). This CDR3 spans 14 amino acids. V shed 5 bases and J shed 0 bases, with 10 bases lying between them. The CDR3 spells CASSAMKTNYGYTF. The DNA for the CDR3 is TGTGCCAGCAGTGCGATGAAAACTAACTATGGCTACACCTTC.

The chain joins TRBV6-5 to TRBJ2-1; a weak D match, TRBD1 (5 bases). Germline-derived CDR1 and CDR2 are MNHEY and SVGAGI. With 2 bases removed from V and 5 bases from J, the gap between germline ends came to 13 bases. The CDR3 is 15 amino acids. This chain's CDR3 is CASSYVGRPNNEQFF. CDR3 in DNA: TGTGCCAGCAGTTACGTGGGGCGACCCAACAATGAGCAGTTCTTC.

This chain uses TRBV2 with TRBJ1-1; possible D gene TRBD1, 6 bases. With 6 bases removed from V and 2 bases from J, the gap between germline ends came to 7 bases. This CDR3 contains 12 residues. Per the germline V gene, CDR1 is SNHLY and CDR2 is FYNNEI. CDR3 loop: CASRDSNTEAFF. Here the CDR3 DNA reads TGTGCCAGCAGGGACAGTAACACTGAAGCTTTCTTT.

V and J are TRBV4-1 and TRBJ1-1; no reliable D call. There are 14 residues in the CDR3. Deletions cut 0 bases from V and 5 bases from J, with 10 bases between. Germline loops: CDR1 MGHRA, CDR2 YSYEKL. CDR3 protein: CASSQDAGRTEAFF. The CDR3 DNA reads TGCGCCAGCAGCCAAGATGCTGGTCGGACTGAAGCTTTCTTT.